Below are 17 T cell receptor beta chains sequenced from a single sample in a study of glioma-infiltrating T cells (dated by TCRdb to 2015 to 2016). Sequencing was carried out with an Illumina MiSeq. TCR alpha and beta CDR3 regions were amplified with the iRepertoire nested amplicon-rescue multiplex PCR (arm-PCR) platform from RNA. TCRdb handled the public reads itself, with Q25 trimming in fastp and clone calling in MiXCR, and kept productive beta chains. For every CDR3 protein sequence, its rows merge into one entry that carries the most common genes and DNA. The sample yields about 93,000 distinct CDR3 sequences; approximately 40% were counted once. The ten largest clones add up to roughly two fifths of the sample. The sample comprised glioma tissue, nonneoplastic brain tissue, or PBMCs (not recorded which). These TCRs come from a human donor with low-grade glioma or glioblastoma, undergoing nonglioma brain surgery, or in good health (not recorded which).

The sample holds many counts of this clonotype. The chain uses TRBV6-1 and TRBJ2-7, with TRBD1 matching 9 bases. CDR3 length: 15 amino acids. V lost 6 bases and J lost 0; bases outside the gene matches: 6. From germline, CDR1 is MNHNS and CDR2 SASEGT. The CDR3 coding sequence is TGTGCCAGCAGCCGTACAGGGGGCAGCTCCTACGAGCAGTACTTC. Residues: CASSRTGGSSYEQYF.

This clonotype was picked up many times. The chain couples TRBV2 to TRBJ2-1; no reliable D call. V was pared by 5 bases and J by 9 bases, with 11 bases between. Germline CDR1 reads SNHLY; CDR2 reads FYNNEI. CDR3 length equals 12 residues. Here the CDR3 reads CASSRDPSEQFF. CDR3 in DNA: TGTGCCAGCAGTCGTGACCCTTCTGAGCAGTTCTTC.

The CDR3 spells CASSFQGGSTEAFF. The CDR3 region has the DNA TGTGCCAGCAGCTTCCAGGGAGGGAGCACTGAAGCTTTCTTT. The chain recombines TRBV7-2 with TRBJ1-1; the D gene is possibly TRBD1 (5 bases). This CDR3 contains 14 residues. Trimming left V 3 bases short and J 4 bases short, with 12 bases between. The germline gives CDR1 SGHTA, CDR2 FQGNSA.

This clonotype was counted only a few times. This chain joins TRBV5-5 and TRBJ2-1, with 9 positions matching TRBD1. CDR3 length: 15 residues. CDR1 SGHKS and CDR2 YYEKEE come from the germline V gene (reference sequence). The junction had 11 bases not matched to a gene; V was cut back by 4 bases and J by 9 bases. This chain's CDR3 is CASSLLGRTGVEQFF. The CDR3, as DNA: TGTGCCAGCAGCCTTTTGGGAAGGACAGGGGTTGAGCAGTTCTTC.

In regard to this clonotype: An end of the junction does not agree with germline; a read error may underlie this. The V and J genes are TRBV12-3 or TRBV12-4 and TRBJ2-1; D tentatively reads TRBD1 or TRBD2 (5 bases each). The CDR3 sequence is 14 residues long. This CDR3 reads CASSLDGAQSEQFF. In DNA, the CDR3 is TGTGCCAGTAGTTTAGACGGGGCTCAGAGTGAGCAGTTCTTC.

The sample holds many counts of this clonotype. The rearrangement links TRBV29-1 to TRBJ2-7; D ambiguous. This CDR3 is built from 13 residues. Germline V gives CDR1 SQVTM, CDR2 ANQGSEA. The germline V and J ends were trimmed by 0 bases and 3 bases, with 9 bases remaining between them. The DNA of the CDR3 is TGCAGCGTTGAAGATGATCTAGGCTACGAGCAGTACTTC. This sequence encodes CSVEDDLGYEQYF.

This clonotype was seen repeatedly, ten times or more. The chain couples TRBV6-2 or TRBV6-3 to TRBJ2-1, with 13 bases aligning to TRBD2. V was clipped by 4 bases and J by 2 bases; unmatched bases: 5. Germline-derived CDR1 and CDR2 are MNHEY and SVGEGT. This CDR3 has 17 amino acids. The CDR3 DNA sequence: TGTGCCAGCAGTTCCACTAGCGGGAGGGGCGCCTACAATGAGCAGTTCTTC. This translates into CASSSTSGRGAYNEQFF.

This clonotype is labeled as medium-sized. J is TRBJ2-7 and V is TRBV27, with a possible D match to TRBD2 (5 bases). Germline V gives CDR1 MNHEY, CDR2 SMNVEV (reference sequence). The CDR3 loop spans 13 amino acids. V was shortened by 3 bases and J by 3 bases, with 9 bases between the two germline ends. CDR3 region: CASSFSGIYEQYF. In DNA form, the CDR3 reads TGTGCCAGCAGTTTTTCCGGGATCTACGAGCAGTACTTC.

In this sample, this clonotype turned up many times. The rearrangement links TRBV20-1 to TRBJ1-2; D is perhaps TRBD1 (6 bases). V was trimmed by 5 bases and J by 0 bases, leaving 10 bases between them. There are 13 residues in the CDR3. CDR1 is DFQATT and CDR2 is SNEGSKA in the germline V gene (reference sequence). The CDR3 here is CSAPTGTNYGYTF. CDR3 bases: TGCAGTGCTCCGACAGGAACTAACTATGGCTACACCTTC.

This clonotype came up many times. V gene TRBV25-1 combines with J gene TRBJ2-1; 7 bases match TRBD1. Per germline, CDR1 MGHDK and CDR2 SYGVNS. CDR3 size: 13 residues. V lost 4 bases and J lost 4; bases outside the gene matches: 1. CDR3 amino acids: CASSGQGYNEQFF. The CDR3, as DNA: TGTGCCAGCAGTGGACAGGGTTACAATGAGCAGTTCTTC.

The chain couples TRBV27 to TRBJ1-1; D ambiguous. With 7 bases removed from V and 1 base from J, the gap between germline ends came to 7 bases. Germline V CDR1 and CDR2: MNHEY, SMNVEV (reference sequence). The CDR3 has 12 amino acids. CDR3 protein: CASTPKNTEAFF. CDR3 DNA: TGTGCCAGCACCCCAAAGAACACTGAAGCTTTCTTT.

Regarding this clonotype: As the CDR3 is not closed by the conserved phenylalanine or tryptophan, this likely results from a read error. The chain uses TRBV29-1 and TRBJ2-1; 9 nucleotides line up with TRBD2. The CDR3 is 14 amino acids. Germline assignment: CDR1 SQVTM and CDR2 ANQGSEA. The V and J ends lost 3 bases and 8 bases, in that order; junction bases with no gene match: 8. CDR3 sequence (DNA): TGCAGCGTTGACTGGCTAGCGGGGAGGGATGAGCAGTTCTCC. It specifies CSVDWLAGRDEQFS.

V gene TRBV2 combines with J gene TRBJ2-1; 13 nucleotides match TRBD2. From germline, CDR1 is SNHLY and CDR2 FYNNEI. The CDR3 sequence is 14 residues long. V lost 6 bases, J lost 8 bases, and 4 bases stayed unmatched. This chain's CDR3 is CASSMTSGRHEQFF. The CDR3 DNA follows: TGTGCCAGCAGCATGACTAGCGGGAGGCATGAGCAGTTCTTC.

This clonotype showed up many times. The genes are TRBV5-4 and TRBJ2-3; D gene ambiguous. Trimming left V 4 bases short and J 4 bases short, with 10 bases between. The length of the CDR3 is 13 residues. From germline, CDR1 is SGHNT and CDR2 YYREEE (reference sequence). The CDR3 here is CASSKSYADTQYF. For the CDR3, the DNA is TGTGCCAGCAGCAAAAGTTACGCAGATACGCAGTATTTT. Using reference TRBV5-4 and TRBJ2-3 for the parts outside the CDR3, the full variable domain is ETGVTQSPTHLIKTRGQQVTLRCSSQSGHNTVSWYQQALGQGPQFIFQYYREEENGRGNFPPRFSGLQFPNYSSELNVNALELDDSALYLCASSKSYADTQYFGPGTRLTVL.

This clonotype has ten or more counts. The rearrangement joins TRBV7-9 to TRBJ2-5; possible D gene TRBD2, 5 bases. The CDR3 is made up of 12 amino acids. CDR1 and CDR2 from the germline V gene are SEHNR and FQNEAQ (reference sequence). V gave up 7 bases and J gave up 6 bases, with 12 bases separating them. The CDR3 loop reads CASKDEGQTQYF. CDR3 bases: TGTGCCAGCAAAGATGAGGGCCAGACCCAGTACTTC.

The V gene is TRBV20-1, the J gene TRBJ2-3; unclear D gene. In germline, CDR1 is DFQATT, CDR2 SNEGSKA (reference sequence). V lost 7 bases and J lost 4, with 24 bases in between. The CDR3 is 16 amino acids. This CDR3 reads CSDSSRLGFVADTQYF. The CDR3 coding sequence is TGCAGTGATAGTTCAAGGTTAGGGTTTGTTGCAGATACGCAGTATTTT.

Many counts were recorded for this clonotype. V is TRBV19 and J is TRBJ2-1; 9 nucleotides match TRBD2. Trimming removed 2 bases from V and 2 bases from J; junction bases left unmatched: 7. CDR1 and CDR2 (germline): LNHDA, SQIVND (reference sequence). This CDR3 comprises 17 residues. CDR3 loop: CASSIRSGTSTYNEQFF. CDR3 coding DNA: TGTGCCAGTAGTATAAGGAGTGGGACTAGCACCTACAATGAGCAGTTCTTC.